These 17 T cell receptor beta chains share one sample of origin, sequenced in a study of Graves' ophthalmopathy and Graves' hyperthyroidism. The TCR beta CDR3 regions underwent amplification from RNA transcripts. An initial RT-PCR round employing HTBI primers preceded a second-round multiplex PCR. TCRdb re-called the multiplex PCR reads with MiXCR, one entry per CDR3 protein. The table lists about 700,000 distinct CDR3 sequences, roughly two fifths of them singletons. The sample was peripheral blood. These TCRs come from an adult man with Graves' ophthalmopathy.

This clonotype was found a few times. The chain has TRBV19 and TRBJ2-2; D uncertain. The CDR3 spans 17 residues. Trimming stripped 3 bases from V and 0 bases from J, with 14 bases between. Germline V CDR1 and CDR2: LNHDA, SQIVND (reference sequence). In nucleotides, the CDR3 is TGTGCCAGTAGTATTGGCACAGTCGCTTCGAACACCGGGGAGCTGTTTTTT. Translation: CASSIGTVASNTGELFF.

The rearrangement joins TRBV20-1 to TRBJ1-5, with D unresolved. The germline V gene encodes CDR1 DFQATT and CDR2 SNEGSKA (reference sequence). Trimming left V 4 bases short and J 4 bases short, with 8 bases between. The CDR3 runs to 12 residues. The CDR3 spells CSANVGNQPQHF. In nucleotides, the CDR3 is TGCAGTGCTAATGTAGGTAATCAGCCCCAGCATTTT.

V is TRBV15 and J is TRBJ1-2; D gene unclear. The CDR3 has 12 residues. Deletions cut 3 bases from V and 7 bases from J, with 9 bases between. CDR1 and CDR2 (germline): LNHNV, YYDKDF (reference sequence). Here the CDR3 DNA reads TGTGCCACCAGCAGTCACAGCTGTGGCTACACCTTC. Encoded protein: CATSSHSCGYTF.

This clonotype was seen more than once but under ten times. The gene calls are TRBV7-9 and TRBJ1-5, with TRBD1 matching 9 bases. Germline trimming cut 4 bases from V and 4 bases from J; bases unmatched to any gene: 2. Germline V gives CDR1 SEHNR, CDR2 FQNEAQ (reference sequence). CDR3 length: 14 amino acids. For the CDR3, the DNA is TGTGCCAGCAGCTGGGACAGGGATAATCAGCCCCAGCATTTT. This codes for CASSWDRDNQPQHF.

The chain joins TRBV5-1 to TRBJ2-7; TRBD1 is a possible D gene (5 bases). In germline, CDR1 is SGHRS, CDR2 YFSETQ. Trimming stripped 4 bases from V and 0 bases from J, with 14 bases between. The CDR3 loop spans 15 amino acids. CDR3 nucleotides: TGCGCCAGCAGCCCGAGCCCGACAGCCTCCTACGAGCAGTACTTC. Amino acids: CASSPSPTASYEQYF.

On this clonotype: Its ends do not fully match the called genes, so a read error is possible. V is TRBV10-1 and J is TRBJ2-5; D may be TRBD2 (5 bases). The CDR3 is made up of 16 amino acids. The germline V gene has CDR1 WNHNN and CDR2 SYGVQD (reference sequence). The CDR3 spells CASCESRGLAGETQYF. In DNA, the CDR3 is TGCGCCAGCTGTGAGTCAAGAGGGTTGGCTGGAGAGACCCAGTACTTC.

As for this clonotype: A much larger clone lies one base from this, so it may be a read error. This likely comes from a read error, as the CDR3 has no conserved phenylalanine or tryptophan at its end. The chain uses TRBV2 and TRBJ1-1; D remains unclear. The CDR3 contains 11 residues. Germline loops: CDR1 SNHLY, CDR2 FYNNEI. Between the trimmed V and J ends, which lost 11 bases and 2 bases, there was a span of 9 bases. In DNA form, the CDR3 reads TGTGCCGTAAGGCTAAACACTGAAGCTTTCTCT. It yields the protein CAVRLNTEAFS.

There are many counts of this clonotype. The CDR3 here is CATSTVGSPTEAFF. The DNA of the CDR3 is TGTGCCACCAGCACTGTAGGGTCACCCACTGAAGCTTTCTTT. V and J are TRBV15 and TRBJ1-1, with D uncertain. CDR1 is LNHNV and CDR2 is YYDKDF in the germline V gene (reference sequence). The CDR3 is 14 residues long. Trimming left V 4 bases short and J 4 bases short, with 13 bases between.

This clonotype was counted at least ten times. The CDR3 here is CASSLTGQPIYEAFF. CDR3 nucleotides: TGTGCCAGCAGCTTAACGGGACAGCCCATATACGAAGCTTTCTTT. The rearrangement joins TRBV7-2 to TRBJ1-1; 7 positions agree with TRBD1. V dropped 2 bases and J dropped 8; count of bases not matched to a gene: 11. The CDR3 loop spans 15 amino acids. Germline CDR1 and CDR2: SGHTA and FQGNSA.

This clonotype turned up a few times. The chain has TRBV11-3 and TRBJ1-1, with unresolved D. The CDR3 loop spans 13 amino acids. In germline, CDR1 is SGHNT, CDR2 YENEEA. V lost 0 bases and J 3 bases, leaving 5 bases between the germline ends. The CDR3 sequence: CASSLEWDTEAFF. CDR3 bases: TGTGCCAGCAGCTTAGAATGGGACACTGAAGCTTTCTTT.

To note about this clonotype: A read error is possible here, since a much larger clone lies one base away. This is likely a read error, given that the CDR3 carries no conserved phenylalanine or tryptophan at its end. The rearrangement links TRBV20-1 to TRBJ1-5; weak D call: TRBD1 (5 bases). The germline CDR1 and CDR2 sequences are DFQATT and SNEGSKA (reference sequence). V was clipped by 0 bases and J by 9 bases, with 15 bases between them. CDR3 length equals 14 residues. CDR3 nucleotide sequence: TGCAGTGCTAGAGATCTTAACAGACAGCTGCCCCAGCATCTT. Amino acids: CSARDLNRQLPQHL.

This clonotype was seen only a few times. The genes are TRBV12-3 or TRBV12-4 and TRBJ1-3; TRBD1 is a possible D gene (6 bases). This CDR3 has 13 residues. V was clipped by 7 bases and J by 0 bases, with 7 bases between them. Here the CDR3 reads CASMDSSGNTIYF. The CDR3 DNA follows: TGTGCCAGCATGGACAGCTCTGGAAACACCATATATTTT.

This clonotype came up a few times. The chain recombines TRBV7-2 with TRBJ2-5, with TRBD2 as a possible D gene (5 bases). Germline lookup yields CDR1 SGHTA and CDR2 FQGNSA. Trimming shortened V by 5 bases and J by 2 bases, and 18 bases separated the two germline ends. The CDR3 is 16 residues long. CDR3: CASSVGTLARQETQYF. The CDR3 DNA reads TGTGCCAGCAGCGTTGGTACCCTAGCTAGACAAGAGACCCAGTACTTC.

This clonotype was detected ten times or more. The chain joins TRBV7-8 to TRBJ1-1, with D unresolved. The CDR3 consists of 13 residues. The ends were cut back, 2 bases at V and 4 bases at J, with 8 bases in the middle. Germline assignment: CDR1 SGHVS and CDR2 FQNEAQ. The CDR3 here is CASSLLQATEAFF. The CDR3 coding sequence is TGTGCCAGCAGCTTATTGCAAGCCACTGAAGCTTTCTTT. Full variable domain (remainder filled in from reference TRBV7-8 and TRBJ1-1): GAGVSQSPRYKVAKRGQDVALRCDPISGHVSLFWYQQALGQGPEFLTYFQNEAQLDKSGLPSDRFFAERPEGSVSTLKIQRTQQEDSAVYLCASSLLQATEAFFGQGTRLTVV.

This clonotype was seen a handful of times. The CDR3 DNA follows: TGCAGTGCTACCCTTTCCGGGACAGGGGGTGAAAAACTGTTTTTT. Residues: CSATLSGTGGEKLFF. The chain is built from TRBV20-1 and TRBJ1-4; TRBD1 aligns across 11 bases. The CDR3 is 15 residues long. Unmatched junction bases numbered 8, after V lost 4 bases and J lost 7 bases. Germline V gene lookup returns CDR1 DFQATT and CDR2 SNEGSKA (reference sequence).

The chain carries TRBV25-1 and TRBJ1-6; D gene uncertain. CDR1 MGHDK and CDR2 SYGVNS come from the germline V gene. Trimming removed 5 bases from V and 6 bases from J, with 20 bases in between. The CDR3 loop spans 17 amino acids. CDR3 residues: CASSLRASERANSPLHF. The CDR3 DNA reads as TGTGCCAGCAGTTTAAGGGCCTCCGAGAGGGCTAATTCACCCCTCCACTTT.

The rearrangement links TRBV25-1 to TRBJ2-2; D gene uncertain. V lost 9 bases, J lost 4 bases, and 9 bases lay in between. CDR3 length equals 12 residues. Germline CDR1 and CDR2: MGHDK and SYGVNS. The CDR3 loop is CARGGSTGELFF. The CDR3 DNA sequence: TGTGCCAGGGGCGGTAGCACCGGGGAGCTGTTTTTT.